The rows below give T cell receptor beta chains drawn from one sample of a study of blood T cell repertoires in COVID-19. TCRdb keeps only in-frame clones here, not all; method: immunoSEQ multiplex PCR. The sample holds 250,000 to 300,000 clones, approximately 85% seen once. Sequenced sample: peripheral blood. The receptor set was obtained from a man in his forties or fifties with active or convalescent COVID-19. The CDR3 runs from the conserved cysteine through the conserved F or W. The order of the fields is CDR3 DNA, CDR3 protein, J gene, V gene, D gene, clone size. D genes are given only for firm matches. The size field is filled for only some rows; it gives once, few, many or a size class.

TGTGCCAGCAGCGTAACGGACACCTACACTGAAGCTTTCTTT CASSVTDTYTEAFF TRBJ1-1 TRBV9 . .
TGTGCCAGCAGCCAGAGGGGGTCGGCTAGCGGGAGAAGTAGGGAGACCCAGTACTTC CASSQRGSASGRSRETQYF TRBJ2-5 TRBV3-1/TRBV3-2 TRBD2 .
TGTGCCAGCTCACCACCGCTCTACTCCTACGAGCAGTACTTC CASSPPLYSYEQYF TRBJ2-7 TRBV18 . .
TGTGCCAGCAGCAAGGACAGGGGGCCTTCTTTT CASSKDRGPSF TRBJ1-4 TRBV28 TRBD1 once
TGCGCCAGCAGCCCCGGGACAGGGGGAGGCAATCAGCCCCAGCATTTT CASSPGTGGGNQPQHF TRBJ1-5 TRBV5-1 TRBD1 .
TGTGCCAGCAGTGATTACAGGGTTCGAGCTTTCTTT CASSDYRVRAFF TRBJ1-1 TRBV2 . .
TGCAGTGCTAGTACAGATCCGAATGGCTACACCTTC CSASTDPNGYTF TRBJ1-2 TRBV20-1 . .
TGTGCCAGCAGCTTAGGCAGGGGGTGGGATCAGCCCCAGCATTTT CASSLGRGWDQPQHF TRBJ1-5 TRBV7-2 TRBD1 .
TGTGCCATCAGGCGGACAGAAAACTATGGCTACACCTTC CAIRRTENYGYTF TRBJ1-2 TRBV10-3 . .
TGTGCCAGCAGTTTGTTATCGTCTAGCGGCAGCTCCTACAATGAGCAGTTCTTC CASSLLSSSGSSYNEQFF TRBJ2-1 TRBV28 TRBD2 .
TGTGCCAGCAGCTCGGGTATGCAGGGGTGGAATTCACCCCTCCACTTT CASSSGMQGWNSPLHF TRBJ1-6 TRBV5-5 . .
TGTGCCAGTGGGGACACTGCTAACTATGGCTACACCTTC CASGDTANYGYTF TRBJ1-2 TRBV2 . .
TGCGCCAGCAGTCCCGGAGGACAGGGTCCTTATGGCTACACCTTC CASSPGGQGPYGYTF TRBJ1-2 TRBV4-1 TRBD1 .
TGTGCCAGCACACGGGACAGGGGAGATACGCAGTATTTT CASTRDRGDTQYF TRBJ2-3 TRBV18 TRBD1 .
TGCGCCAGCAGCCAAGAAGGGGGACTAGCGGGAGGAAGGTACGAGCAGTACTTC CASSQEGGLAGGRYEQYF TRBJ2-7 TRBV4-1 TRBD2 .
TGTGCCAGCAGTATACAGGATCAGCCCCAGCATTTT CASSIQDQPQHF TRBJ1-5 TRBV7-8 . .
TGTGTCAGAAGCCAAGAGGGGAGCGGGAGCTCCTACAATGAGCAGTTCTTC CVRSQEGSGSSYNEQFF TRBJ2-1 TRBV5-3 TRBD2 once
TGTGCCAGCAGCCAGAGGACAGGGGGCGCGGCGGCAGCTGAAGCTTTCTTT CASSQRTGGAAAAEAFF TRBJ1-1 TRBV4-2 TRBD1 .
TGTGCCAGCAGCTTGCAGGGCGGTCAGCCCCAGCATTTT CASSLQGGQPQHF TRBJ1-5 TRBV11-2 . .
TGTGCCAGCAGCCCGGGACTAGCGGACAATGAGCAGTTCTTC CASSPGLADNEQFF TRBJ2-1 TRBV5-4 TRBD2 .
TGTGCCAGCAGTGTAGGTTCGGGAGGCTACACCTTC CASSVGSGGYTF TRBJ1-2 TRBV6-4 . .
TGTGCCAGCAGTTCACCCAGGACAGCGACAGATACGCAGTATTTT CASSSPRTATDTQYF TRBJ2-3 TRBV28 . .
TGTGCCAGTAGGTTCAGGGGGATCTCCTACGAGCAGTACTTC CASRFRGISYEQYF TRBJ2-7 TRBV27 TRBD1 .
TGCAGTGCTAGTGTAGTGGGGGGGAATCAGCCCCAGCATTTT CSASVVGGNQPQHF TRBJ1-5 TRBV20-1 . .
TGCGCCAGCCGGCCAGCTGGAGCAACTAATGAAAAACTGTTTTTT CASRPAGATNEKLFF TRBJ1-4 TRBV5-1 . .
TGTGCCAGCAGTGTTGACAGGGGGTTATCACCCCTCCACTTT CASSVDRGLSPLHF TRBJ1-6 TRBV27 TRBD1 .
TGTGCCAGCAGCCCGGTCGGGGGAACTAACTATGGCTACACCTTC CASSPVGGTNYGYTF TRBJ1-2 TRBV7-2 . .
TGTGCCTCGTCGGACAGGGGGGAAGGTGAGCAGTTCTTC CASSDRGEGEQFF TRBJ2-1 TRBV10-3 TRBD1 once
TGCAGTGCTCACAGGGGTGACGAGCAGTACTTC CSAHRGDEQYF TRBJ2-7 TRBV20-1 TRBD1 .
TGTGCCAGCAGCACGGACAGGGAGTTTAACTATGGCTACACCTTC CASSTDREFNYGYTF TRBJ1-2 TRBV7-9 TRBD1 .
TGCGCCAGCAGCCAAGAGCCGGGACAGGGGCACTCTTTTGGCTACACCTTC CASSQEPGQGHSFGYTF TRBJ1-2 TRBV4-3 TRBD1 .
TGTGCCAGTACTTCGTACAGGGAAAACACTGAAGCTTTCTTT CASTSYRENTEAFF TRBJ1-1 TRBV2 . .
TGTGCCATCAGTGAGAAGGGGGACGGGTATGGCTACACCTTC CAISEKGDGYGYTF TRBJ1-2 TRBV10-3 . .
TGTGCCAGTAGTCCAAGGACTAGCGGGAGTAGCGGGGAGCTGTTTTTT CASSPRTSGSSGELFF TRBJ2-2 TRBV19 TRBD2 .
TGTGCCAGCAGCTCGGGACAGGGAGCACCCTACGAGCAGTACTTC CASSSGQGAPYEQYF TRBJ2-7 TRBV9 TRBD1 .